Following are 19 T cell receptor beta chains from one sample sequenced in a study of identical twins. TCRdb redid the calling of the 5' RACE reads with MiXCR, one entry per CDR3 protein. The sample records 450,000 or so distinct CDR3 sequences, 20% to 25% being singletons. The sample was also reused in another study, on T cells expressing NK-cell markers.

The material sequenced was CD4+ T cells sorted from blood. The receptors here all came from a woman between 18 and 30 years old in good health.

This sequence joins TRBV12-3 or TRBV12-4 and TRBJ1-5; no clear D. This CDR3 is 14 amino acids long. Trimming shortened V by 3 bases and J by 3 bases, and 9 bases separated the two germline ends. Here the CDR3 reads CASSLKGDNQPQHF. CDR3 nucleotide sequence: TGTGCCAGCAGTTTGAAGGGAGACAATCAGCCCCAGCATTTT.

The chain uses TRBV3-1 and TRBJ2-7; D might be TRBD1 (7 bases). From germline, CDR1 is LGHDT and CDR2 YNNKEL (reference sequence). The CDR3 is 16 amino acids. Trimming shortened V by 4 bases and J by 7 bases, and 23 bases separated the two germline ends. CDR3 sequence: CASSLGGGQNSGEQYF. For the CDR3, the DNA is TGTGCCAGCAGCCTAGGAGGGGGACAGAATAGTGGGGAGCAGTACTTC.

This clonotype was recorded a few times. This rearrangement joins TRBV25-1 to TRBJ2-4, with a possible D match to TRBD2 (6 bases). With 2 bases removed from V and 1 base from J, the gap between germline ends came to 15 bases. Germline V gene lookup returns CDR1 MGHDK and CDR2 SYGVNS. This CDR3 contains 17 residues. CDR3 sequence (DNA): TGTGCCAGCAGTGAAATAATGGGACTCTTGGCCAAAAACATTCAGTACTTC. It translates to CASSEIMGLLAKNIQYF.

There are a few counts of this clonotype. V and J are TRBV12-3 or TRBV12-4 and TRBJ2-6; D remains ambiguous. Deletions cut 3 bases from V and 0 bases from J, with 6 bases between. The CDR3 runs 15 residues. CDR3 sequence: CASSFLSSGANVLTF. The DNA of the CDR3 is TGTGCCAGCAGTTTTTTGAGCTCTGGGGCCAACGTCCTGACTTTC.

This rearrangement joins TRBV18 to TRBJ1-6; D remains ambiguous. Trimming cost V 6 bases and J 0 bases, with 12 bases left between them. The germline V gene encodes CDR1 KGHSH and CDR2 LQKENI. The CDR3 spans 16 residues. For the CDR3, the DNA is TGTGCCAGCTCTCCCACTACGTTCTCCTATAATTCACCCCTCCACTTT. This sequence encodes CASSPTTFSYNSPLHF.

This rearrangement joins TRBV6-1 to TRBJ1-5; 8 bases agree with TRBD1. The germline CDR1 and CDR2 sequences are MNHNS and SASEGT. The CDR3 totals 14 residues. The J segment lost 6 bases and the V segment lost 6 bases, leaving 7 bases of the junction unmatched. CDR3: CASREGQEGQPQHF. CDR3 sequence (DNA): TGTGCCAGCAGAGAGGGACAGGAGGGTCAGCCCCAGCATTTT.

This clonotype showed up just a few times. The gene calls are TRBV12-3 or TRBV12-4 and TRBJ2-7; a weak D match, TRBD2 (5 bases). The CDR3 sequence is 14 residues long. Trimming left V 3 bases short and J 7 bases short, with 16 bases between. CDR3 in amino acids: CASSLRALAREQYF. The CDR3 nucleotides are TGTGCCAGCAGTTTGAGGGCGCTAGCCAGGGAGCAGTACTTC.

CDR3 residues: CSARAISGRNNEQFF. CDR3 nucleotide sequence: TGCAGTGCTAGAGCGATCAGCGGGCGTAACAATGAGCAGTTCTTC. The rearrangement joins TRBV20-1 to TRBJ2-1; D may be TRBD2 (6 bases). This CDR3 has 15 amino acids. V was trimmed by 1 base and J by 5 bases, leaving 15 bases between them. Germline loops: CDR1 DFQATT, CDR2 SNEGSKA (reference sequence).

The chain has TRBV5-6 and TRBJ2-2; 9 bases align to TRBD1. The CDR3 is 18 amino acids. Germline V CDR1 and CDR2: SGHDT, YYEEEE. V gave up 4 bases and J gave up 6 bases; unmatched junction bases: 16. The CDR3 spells CASSLLSPTGGRAGELFF. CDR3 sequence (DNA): TGTGCCAGCAGCCTGTTGTCCCCGACAGGGGGAAGAGCCGGGGAGCTGTTTTTT.

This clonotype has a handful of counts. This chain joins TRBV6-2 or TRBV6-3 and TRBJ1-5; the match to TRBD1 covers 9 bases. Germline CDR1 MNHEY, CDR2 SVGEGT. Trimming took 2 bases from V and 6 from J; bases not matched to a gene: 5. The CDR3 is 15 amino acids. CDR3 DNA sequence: TGTGCCAGCAGTTACGCGGGACAGGGTCTTCAGCCCCAGCATTTT. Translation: CASSYAGQGLQPQHF.

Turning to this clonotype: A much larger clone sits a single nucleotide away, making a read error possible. The CDR3 region is CASGLTGRTDSYQPQHF. The CDR3 nucleotides read TGTGCCAGTGGGCTGACAGGACGGACAGATAGCTATCAGCCCCAGCATTTT. This chain uses TRBV7-2 with TRBJ1-5; D perhaps matches TRBD1 (6 bases). CDR1 is SGHTA, CDR2 FQGNSA, per germline. CDR3 length equals 17 residues. Together with reference TRBV7-2 and TRBJ1-5, the CDR3 gives the full variable domain: GAGVSQSPSNKVTEKGKDVELRCDPISGHTALYWYRQSLGQGLEFLIYFQGNSAPDKSGLPSDRFSAERTGGSVSTLTIQRTQQEDSAVYLCASGLTGRTDSYQPQHFGDGTRLSIL.

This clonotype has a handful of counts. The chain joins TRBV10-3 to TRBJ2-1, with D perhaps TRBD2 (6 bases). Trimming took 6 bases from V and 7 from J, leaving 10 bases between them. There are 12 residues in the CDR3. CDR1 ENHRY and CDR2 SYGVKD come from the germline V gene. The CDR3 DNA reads TGTGCCATCAGCCGGACTAAAAATGAGCAGTTCTTC. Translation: CAISRTKNEQFF.

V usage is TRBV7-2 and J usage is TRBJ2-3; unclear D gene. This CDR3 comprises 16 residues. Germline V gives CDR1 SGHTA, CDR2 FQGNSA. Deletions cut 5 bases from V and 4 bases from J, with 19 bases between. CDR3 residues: CASSRTGGAGPDTQYF. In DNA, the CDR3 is TGTGCCAGCAGCCGTACCGGCGGTGCCGGCCCAGATACGCAGTATTTT.

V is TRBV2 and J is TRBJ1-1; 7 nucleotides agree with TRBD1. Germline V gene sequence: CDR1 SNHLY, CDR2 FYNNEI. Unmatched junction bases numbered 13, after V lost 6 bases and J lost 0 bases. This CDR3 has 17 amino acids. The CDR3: CASRGDRVKRMNTEAFF. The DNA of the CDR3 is TGTGCCAGCAGAGGAGACAGGGTTAAACGCATGAACACTGAAGCTTTCTTT.

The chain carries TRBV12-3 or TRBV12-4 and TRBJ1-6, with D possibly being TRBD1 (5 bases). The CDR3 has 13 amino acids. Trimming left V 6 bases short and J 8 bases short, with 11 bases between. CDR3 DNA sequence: TGTGCCAGCAGGGGGCAGCTTGATTCACCCCTCCACTTT. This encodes CASRGQLDSPLHF.

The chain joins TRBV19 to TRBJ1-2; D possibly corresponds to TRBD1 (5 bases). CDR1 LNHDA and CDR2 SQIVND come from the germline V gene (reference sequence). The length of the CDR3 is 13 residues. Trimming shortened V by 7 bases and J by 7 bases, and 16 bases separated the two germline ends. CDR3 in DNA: TGTGCCAGTACACTGACCTGGACAAGTGGCTACACCTTC. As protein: CASTLTWTSGYTF.

CDR3 nucleotides: TGTGCCACCAGCTATCGAGGGAAAACAGGACGGAATGAGCAGTTCTTC. Translated: CATSYRGKTGRNEQFF. The V gene is TRBV15, the J gene TRBJ2-1; either TRBD1 or TRBD2 may supply D (5 bases each). The CDR3 consists of 16 residues. Germline V CDR1 and CDR2: LNHNV, YYDKDF (reference sequence). Trimming took off 5 bases at V and 7 bases at J, with 21 bases between the two ends.

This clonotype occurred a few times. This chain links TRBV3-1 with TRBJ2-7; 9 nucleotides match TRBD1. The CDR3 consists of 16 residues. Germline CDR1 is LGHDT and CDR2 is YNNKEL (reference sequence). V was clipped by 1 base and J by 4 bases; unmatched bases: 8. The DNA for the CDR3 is TGTGCCAGCAGCCAAGTCACGGGACAGGGTTCATACGAGCAGTACTTC. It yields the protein CASSQVTGQGSYEQYF.

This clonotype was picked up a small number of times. This CDR3 is CASTLGVPNYGYTF. The CDR3 DNA is TGTGCCAGCACCCTGGGGGTTCCGAACTATGGCTACACCTTC. The chain combines TRBV12-3 or TRBV12-4 with TRBJ1-2; D is possibly TRBD1 (5 bases). Deletions cut 7 bases from V and 2 bases from J, with 14 bases between. The CDR3 covers 14 residues.